The rows below give T cell receptor beta chains drawn from one sample of a study of T cell responses to AZD1222 COVID-19 vaccine. Clones were read by immunoSEQ multiplex PCR, and TCRdb kept only the in-frame ones, dropping some. The sample comprises just under 85,000 clones, roughly 86% of which are singletons, and approximately 9% rests with the top ten. Source: peripheral blood, taken on day 0 of AZD1222 vaccination. These receptors all come from an adult in good health. Each CDR3 is given with its conserved first and last residue. D genes are given only for firm matches. Size values are once, few and many counts, or a class for expanded clones, and some rows have none.

TRBJ1-2,NA,TRBV13,NA,TGTGCCAGCAGCTGGGGAGGGTCTGGCTACACCTTC,CASSWGGSGYTF
TRBJ2-7,NA,TRBV4-2,NA,TGTGCCAGCAGCCAAGTCAGGAGCTACGAGCAGTACTTC,CASSQVRSYEQYF
TRBJ2-7,NA,TRBV19,TRBD1,TGTGCCAGTAGTCTCCGGACAGGGCGCTACGAGCAGTACTTC,CASSLRTGRYEQYF
TRBJ2-7,NA,TRBV3-1/TRBV3-2,TRBD1,TGTGCCAGCAGCCAACCTACGACTTCGGGACAGGTGGCTTACTTC,CASSQPTTSGQVAYF
TRBJ2-7,NA,TRBV6-6,NA,TGTGCCAGCTCCGAGGGGGTGAAGGAGCAGTACTTC,CASSEGVKEQYF
TRBJ2-2,NA,TRBV7-9,TRBD2,TGTGCCAGCAGCTGGCTAGCGGGAGGCACCGGGGAGCTGTTTTTT,CASSWLAGGTGELFF
TRBJ1-1,once,TRBV5-4,NA,TGTGCCAGCAGCTTAGATACAGGGTCCACTGAAGCTTTCTTT,CASSLDTGSTEAFF
TRBJ2-1,NA,TRBV29-1,NA,TGCAGCGTTGCAGGGACGAGGTTCAATGAGCAGTTCTTC,CSVAGTRFNEQFF
TRBJ1-2,NA,TRBV7-9,TRBD1,TGTGCCAGCAGCTTAGTGTACAGGGGTTCACTAGCTAACTATGGCTACACCTTC,CASSLVYRGSLANYGYTF
TRBJ2-7,NA,TRBV18,TRBD1,TGTGCCAGCTCAAACGACAGGGTGGTAAGTGAGCAGTACTTC,CASSNDRVVSEQYF
TRBJ2-2,once,TRBV10-3,NA,TGTGCCATCCGCGGTGTTAACGGGGAGCTGTTTTTT,CAIRGVNGELFF
TRBJ1-1,NA,TRBV7-9,NA,TGTGCCAGCAGCTCTGTGGGGGCGAACACTGAAGCTTTCTTT,CASSSVGANTEAFF
TRBJ1-2,NA,TRBV15,NA,TGTGCCACCAGCAGCCCTGACAGAATCCTCTATGGCTACACCTTC,CATSSPDRILYGYTF